The rows below give T cell receptor beta chains drawn from one sample of a study of preoperative IRX-2 immunotherapy in early breast cancer. Profiling relied on immunoSEQ multiplex PCR, and the TCRdb table lists in-frame clones only, not all of them. The sample lists roughly 26,000 clones; roughly 90% were seen once. This sample comprised tumor tissue, obtained after IRX-2 immunotherapy. The receptors stem from a human donor with breast cancer. CDR3s include the opening cysteine and the closing phenylalanine or tryptophan. Fields, in order: CDR3 DNA, CDR3 protein, J gene, V gene, CDR3 length, D gene, clone size. A D gene is named only where the DNA matches it firmly. Expanded clones get a size class; other rows say once, few or many, or leave the size out.

CDR3nt: TGTGCCAGCAGCCCCGGGGTGAGTCAGCCCCAGCATTTT; CDR3aa: CASSPGVSQPQHF; j_gene: TRBJ1-5; v_gene: TRBV5-4; len: 13; d_gene: .; abundance: .
CDR3nt: TGTGCCAGCAGTCCACAATTGAGCTCCTACAATGAGCAGTTCTTC; CDR3aa: CASSPQLSSYNEQFF; j_gene: TRBJ2-1; v_gene: TRBV6-5; len: 15; d_gene: .; abundance: .
CDR3nt: TGTGCCAGCAGTGATGGTAGCGGGGGGTACAATGAGCAGTTCTTC; CDR3aa: CASSDGSGGYNEQFF; j_gene: TRBJ2-1; v_gene: TRBV6-4; len: 15; d_gene: TRBD2; abundance: .
CDR3nt: TGTGCCAGCAGCGTGGGACTAGCGGGGGGAAATGAGCAGTTCTTC; CDR3aa: CASSVGLAGGNEQFF; j_gene: TRBJ2-1; v_gene: TRBV7-3; len: 15; d_gene: TRBD2; abundance: .
CDR3nt: TGTGCCAGCAGCTTGTCAGGGGGCGAAGGAAAACTGTTTTTT; CDR3aa: CASSLSGGEGKLFF; j_gene: TRBJ1-4; v_gene: TRBV5-4; len: 14; d_gene: TRBD1; abundance: .
CDR3nt: TGTGCCAGCAGCTTAGGCCACGTGAGGAACACTGAAGCTTTCTTT; CDR3aa: CASSLGHVRNTEAFF; j_gene: TRBJ1-1; v_gene: TRBV7-8; len: 15; d_gene: .; abundance: .
CDR3nt: TGCAGTGCGTACTTCAGGCCTGAAGCTTTCTTT; CDR3aa: CSAYFRPEAFF; j_gene: TRBJ1-1; v_gene: TRBV20-1; len: 11; d_gene: .; abundance: .
CDR3nt: TGTGCCAGCAGTTTACAGGGGGCGCGGGTTAACACTGAAGCTTTCTTT; CDR3aa: CASSLQGARVNTEAFF; j_gene: TRBJ1-1; v_gene: TRBV27; len: 16; d_gene: TRBD1; abundance: .
CDR3nt: TGTGCCTGGAGTTACGGGGGAAACACCATATATTTT; CDR3aa: CAWSYGGNTIYF; j_gene: TRBJ1-3; v_gene: TRBV30; len: 12; d_gene: .; abundance: .
CDR3nt: TGTGCCAGCAGCGTAGACAGCGGTAATTCACCCCTCCACTTT; CDR3aa: CASSVDSGNSPLHF; j_gene: TRBJ1-6; v_gene: TRBV9; len: 14; d_gene: .; abundance: once
CDR3nt: TGTGCCAGTAGTATAGCGAGGGGGAACCGGAACACTGAAGCTTTCTTT; CDR3aa: CASSIARGNRNTEAFF; j_gene: TRBJ1-1; v_gene: TRBV19; len: 16; d_gene: .; abundance: .
CDR3nt: TGTGCCAGCAGCTTGGGGTTGGGGCTTACGGGGTTCTTC; CDR3aa: CASSLGLGLTGFF; j_gene: TRBJ2-1; v_gene: TRBV5-6; len: 13; d_gene: .; abundance: .
CDR3nt: TGCGCCAGCAGCACCAGGGTGGAGGGGCGGACTGAAGCTTTCTTT; CDR3aa: CASSTRVEGRTEAFF; j_gene: TRBJ1-1; v_gene: TRBV4-1; len: 15; d_gene: .; abundance: .
CDR3nt: TGTGCCAGCTCACAGACAGAGTCCTACGAGCAGTACTTC; CDR3aa: CASSQTESYEQYF; j_gene: TRBJ2-7; v_gene: TRBV18; len: 13; d_gene: .; abundance: .
CDR3nt: TGTGCCAGCAGTCCAGGATCTCAGCCCCAGCATTTT; CDR3aa: CASSPGSQPQHF; j_gene: TRBJ1-5; v_gene: TRBV6-1; len: 12; d_gene: .; abundance: .
CDR3nt: TGTGCCAGCAGTCCTCCGGGGGGATTTAGCTATGGCTACACCTTC; CDR3aa: CASSPPGGFSYGYTF; j_gene: TRBJ1-2; v_gene: TRBV28; len: 15; d_gene: .; abundance: .
CDR3nt: TGTGCCAGCAGTGCGGGTTCGGGCACCATATATTTT; CDR3aa: CASSAGSGTIYF; j_gene: TRBJ1-3; v_gene: TRBV6-1; len: 12; d_gene: .; abundance: .
CDR3nt: TGTGCCAGCAGCTTGGGGGGAGGCTATGGCTACACCTTC; CDR3aa: CASSLGGGYGYTF; j_gene: TRBJ1-2; v_gene: TRBV5-5; len: 13; d_gene: .; abundance: .
CDR3nt: TGTGCCAGCTCACCAGGGGTCCGTGCCTACGAGCAGTACTTC; CDR3aa: CASSPGVRAYEQYF; j_gene: TRBJ2-7; v_gene: TRBV18; len: 14; d_gene: .; abundance: .
CDR3nt: TGTGCCAGCAGCAGGGGACTAGCGGGGGGTGGGCAAGAGACCCAGTACTTC; CDR3aa: CASSRGLAGGGQETQYF; j_gene: TRBJ2-5; v_gene: TRBV9; len: 17; d_gene: TRBD2; abundance: .
CDR3nt: TGTGCCAGCACCGCCGGGATTGAAGCTTTCTTT; CDR3aa: CASTAGIEAFF; j_gene: TRBJ1-1; v_gene: TRBV5-6; len: 11; d_gene: .; abundance: .
CDR3nt: TGTGCCAGCAGCTCGGGACTAGCGGGAGGCGCCGGAAACATTCAGTACTTC; CDR3aa: CASSSGLAGGAGNIQYF; j_gene: TRBJ2-4; v_gene: TRBV7-2; len: 17; d_gene: TRBD2; abundance: once
CDR3nt: TGTGCTAGTGGTTCGTCCGGGACAGACATCACAGATACGCAGTATTTT; CDR3aa: CASGSSGTDITDTQYF; j_gene: TRBJ2-3; v_gene: TRBV12-5; len: 16; d_gene: TRBD1; abundance: .
CDR3nt: TGTGCCAGCAGCTCCGACCCGGGACTAAACACAGATACGCAGTATTTT; CDR3aa: CASSSDPGLNTDTQYF; j_gene: TRBJ2-3; v_gene: TRBV5-5; len: 16; d_gene: TRBD2; abundance: .
CDR3nt: TGTGCCATCAGTGGCCCGAGGGGGGAAGTTTCCTACGAGCAGTACTTC; CDR3aa: CAISGPRGEVSYEQYF; j_gene: TRBJ2-7; v_gene: TRBV10-3; len: 16; d_gene: .; abundance: .
CDR3nt: TGTGCCAGCAGCACCGGGACAGGGGGCGCGTCTTTTAGGGAGCTGTTTTTT; CDR3aa: CASSTGTGGASFRELFF; j_gene: TRBJ2-2; v_gene: TRBV5-6; len: 17; d_gene: TRBD1; abundance: .
CDR3nt: TGCGCCAGCAGCTCCCCCGGGACGGGGCCTAATAGGTACGAGCAGTACTTC; CDR3aa: CASSSPGTGPNRYEQYF; j_gene: TRBJ2-7; v_gene: TRBV5-1; len: 17; d_gene: .; abundance: .
CDR3nt: TGTGCCAGCGGTTCTCAGGGGCGGGGGGGCCGGGAGACCCAGTACTTC; CDR3aa: CASGSQGRGGRETQYF; j_gene: TRBJ2-5; v_gene: TRBV7-9; len: 16; d_gene: TRBD2; abundance: .
CDR3nt: TGTGCCAGCAGCCAAGAGGTGCTGTCGGCAGCCTCCTACAATGAGCAGTTCTTC; CDR3aa: CASSQEVLSAASYNEQFF; j_gene: TRBJ2-1; v_gene: TRBV4-2; len: 18; d_gene: .; abundance: .
CDR3nt: TGTGCCAGCAGTTCTCTGACTAGCGGGGGGGCGAATGAGCAGTTCTTC; CDR3aa: CASSSLTSGGANEQFF; j_gene: TRBJ2-1; v_gene: TRBV2; len: 16; d_gene: TRBD2; abundance: once
CDR3nt: TGTGCCAGCAGCCCCGGACTAGAGGGCTACGAGCAGTACTTC; CDR3aa: CASSPGLEGYEQYF; j_gene: TRBJ2-7; v_gene: TRBV11-2; len: 14; d_gene: TRBD2; abundance: .
CDR3nt: TGTGCCAGCAGACAAGAAATAACTGAAGCTTTCTTT; CDR3aa: CASRQEITEAFF; j_gene: TRBJ1-1; v_gene: TRBV7-9; len: 12; d_gene: .; abundance: .
CDR3nt: TGTGCCAGCAGCCTCGGCCGCGGACAGTTCTCCTACGAGCAGTACTTC; CDR3aa: CASSLGRGQFSYEQYF; j_gene: TRBJ2-7; v_gene: TRBV11-3; len: 16; d_gene: .; abundance: once
CDR3nt: TGTGCCATCACACCCGATGAGCAGTTCTTC; CDR3aa: CAITPDEQFF; j_gene: TRBJ2-1; v_gene: TRBV21-1; len: 10; d_gene: .; abundance: .
CDR3nt: TGTGCCAGCACCAGATGGACAGGGGGCGACAGGTCTGGCTACACCTTC; CDR3aa: CASTRWTGGDRSGYTF; j_gene: TRBJ1-2; v_gene: TRBV2; len: 16; d_gene: TRBD1; abundance: .
CDR3nt: TGTGCCAGCAGCCTCCAGACAGGTCTGGGTTCACCCCTCCACTTT; CDR3aa: CASSLQTGLGSPLHF; j_gene: TRBJ1-6; v_gene: TRBV6-5; len: 15; d_gene: .; abundance: .
CDR3nt: TGTGCCAGTCAAGACAGGGGGAACACTGAAGCTTTCTTT; CDR3aa: CASQDRGNTEAFF; j_gene: TRBJ1-1; v_gene: TRBV19; len: 13; d_gene: TRBD1; abundance: .
CDR3nt: TGCGCCAGCAGCCCGGGACAGGGTGTCGAAAAACTGTTTTTT; CDR3aa: CASSPGQGVEKLFF; j_gene: TRBJ1-4; v_gene: TRBV5-1; len: 14; d_gene: TRBD1; abundance: .
CDR3nt: TGTGCCAGCAGTTCCGGGACAGGGGGTAATCAGCCCCAGCATTTT; CDR3aa: CASSSGTGGNQPQHF; j_gene: TRBJ1-5; v_gene: TRBV27; len: 15; d_gene: TRBD1; abundance: .
CDR3nt: TGCGCCAGCTACGGATCCCGGACTCCTTTCTTT; CDR3aa: CASYGSRTPFF; j_gene: TRBJ1-1; v_gene: TRBV10-2; len: 11; d_gene: .; abundance: .
CDR3nt: TGTGCCAGCGCTACGACAGGGGGCACTGAAGCTTTCTTT; CDR3aa: CASATTGGTEAFF; j_gene: TRBJ1-1; v_gene: TRBV19; len: 13; d_gene: TRBD1; abundance: .
CDR3nt: TGTGCCAGCAGATCCTCTGGGGGGGACTACGAGCAGTACTTC; CDR3aa: CASRSSGGDYEQYF; j_gene: TRBJ2-7; v_gene: TRBV5-4; len: 14; d_gene: TRBD2; abundance: .
CDR3nt: TGTGCCACGGGCGTGGGGGGCACAGATACGCAGTATTTT; CDR3aa: CATGVGGTDTQYF; j_gene: TRBJ2-3; v_gene: TRBV19; len: 13; d_gene: .; abundance: .
CDR3nt: TGTGCCTGGAGTGTCCCCGGGGCCTCCGAACAGCCCCAGCATTTT; CDR3aa: CAWSVPGASEQPQHF; j_gene: TRBJ1-5; v_gene: TRBV30; len: 15; d_gene: .; abundance: once
CDR3nt: TGTGCCAGCAGCCTAGGACAGGGGAAAGAGACCCAGTACTTC; CDR3aa: CASSLGQGKETQYF; j_gene: TRBJ2-5; v_gene: TRBV4-2; len: 14; d_gene: TRBD1; abundance: .
CDR3nt: TGCAGCGTGCGCACGTCGGACACCATATATTTT; CDR3aa: CSVRTSDTIYF; j_gene: TRBJ1-3; v_gene: TRBV29-1; len: 11; d_gene: .; abundance: once
CDR3nt: TGTGCCAGCAGCGCCGGGACAGGGAATGAAAAACTGTTTTTT; CDR3aa: CASSAGTGNEKLFF; j_gene: TRBJ1-4; v_gene: TRBV9; len: 14; d_gene: TRBD1; abundance: .
CDR3nt: TGTGCCAGCAGCAAAGAGGCACTCCGAAATTCACCCCTCCACTTT; CDR3aa: CASSKEALRNSPLHF; j_gene: TRBJ1-6; v_gene: TRBV21-1; len: 15; d_gene: .; abundance: .
CDR3nt: TGCGCCAGCAGCCCGGGCAGGGCCTACTCTGGAAACACCATATATTTT; CDR3aa: CASSPGRAYSGNTIYF; j_gene: TRBJ1-3; v_gene: TRBV4-1; len: 16; d_gene: .; abundance: .
CDR3nt: TGTGCCATGGGATTGGGGACGGTTCTCTCTGGAAACACCATATATTTT; CDR3aa: CAMGLGTVLSGNTIYF; j_gene: TRBJ1-3; v_gene: TRBV10-3; len: 16; d_gene: .; abundance: .